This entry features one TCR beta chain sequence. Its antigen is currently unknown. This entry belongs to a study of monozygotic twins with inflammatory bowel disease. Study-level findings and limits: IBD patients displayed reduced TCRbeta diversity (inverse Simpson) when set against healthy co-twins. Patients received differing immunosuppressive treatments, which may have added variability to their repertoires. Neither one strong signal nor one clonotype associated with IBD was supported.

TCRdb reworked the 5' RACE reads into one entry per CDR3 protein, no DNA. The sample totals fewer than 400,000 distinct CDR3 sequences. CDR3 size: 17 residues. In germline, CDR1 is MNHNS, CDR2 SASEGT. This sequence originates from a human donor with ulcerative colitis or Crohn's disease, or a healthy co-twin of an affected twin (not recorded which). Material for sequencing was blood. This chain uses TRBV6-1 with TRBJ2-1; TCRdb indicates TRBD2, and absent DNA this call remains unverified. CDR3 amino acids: CASSPSKGLPLLNEQFF.